This T cell receptor beta chain was documented in a study of T cell responses to AZD1222 COVID-19 vaccine (dated by TCRdb to about 2021). Looking at the study overall: TCR sequencing covered over 230 trial participants: 207 given two doses of AZD1222 and 26 given two doses of MenACWY control vaccine. Trial participants were enrolled by age into subgroups of 18-55, 56-69 and 70-plus years, and around 150, 28 and 57 TCR-sequenced participants, respectively, were included in these subgroups.

Including cysteine and phenylalanine, the CDR3 has 15 amino acids. Only the CDR3 DNA stays, 45 bases, in frame from base 1. CDR1 and CDR2 (LNHDA, SQIVND) derive from the germline V gene (reference sequence). Trimming takes 3 bases off V and 6 bases off J; junction bases not matched to a gene: 2. The sample's time point label, decoded: about 28 days (+/-7) after the second vaccine dose. AZD1222 recipients given second doses at about 4 weeks or at about 12 weeks were pooled, since spike-specific TCR depth and breadth were not found to differ between the two schedules. Samples from vaccinated people were obtained from the UK trials COV001 and COV002, which included a single-blind randomized controlled phase 2/3 trial of AZD1222 (ChAdOx1 nCoV-19) in healthy adults. For TCRbeta chain sequencing, PBMC samples were collected from trial participants at day 0 and at day 28 after the second dose. This clone was seen only once. Its target antigen remains unknown. No much larger clone is present one base from it, and per-base qualities are unavailable.

The CDR3 regions of human TCRbeta chains were subjected to immunosequencing. Per the authors' processing: Repertoire TCRs were checked for matches against a reference library of SARS-CoV-2-specific TCRs that had been generated using the MIRA antigen-specificity platform. Breadth meant the fraction of unique TCRs that were SARS-CoV-2-associated, whereas depth meant the fraction of total T cells that were SARS-CoV-2-associated. Each spike-specific TCR was assigned to its reactive spike region and to a CD4 or CD8 class using the MIRA data. Log10-transformed breadth and depth values were compared by one-way ANOVA with Sidak's multiple comparisons tests. The source is immuneACCESS, and TCRdb retained only in-frame sequences with V and J called. Part of the clones is not carried over; for the studies checked, unresolved V genes explain less than half of this, and the remainder is unexplained. The DNA gave D and trimming, while V, J and clone size come from that table. Recorded for this sample are roughly 87,000 clones; about 89% of them occurred a single time. Around 6% of the sample is in the top ten clones.

What the study reported, not specific to this receptor: CD4 TCRs associated with the vaccine covered the entire spike protein, and the dominant responses were in regions 160-218 and 743-854. Epitopes outside the regions mutated in the B.1.351 and B.1.1.7 variants were reportedly recognized by nearly half of the unique spike-specific TCRs. Spike-specific TCR breadth and depth rose significantly after two AZD1222 doses compared with day 0 and with MenACWY recipients. Because no samples from the day 14 peak response were available, repertoires could be characterized only after the peak T cell response. Conclusions about previously exposed vaccinees were limited because only a handful of AZD1222 recipients were SARS-CoV-2 seropositive at baseline. Most participants were white British and females outnumbered males, and the authors suggested that clonal diversity may have been underestimated. In the small 56-69-year group, the increase in depth fell short of significance, most likely because of low power.

Here the chain combines TRBV19 and TRBJ2-1, with 13 bases in between that match TRBD2. The TCR sequence derives from an adult who received the AZD1222 COVID-19 vaccine. Sequences were derived from peripheral blood, sampled 28 days after the second AZD1222 dose. CDR3 loop: CASSIGLAGANEQFF. At the DNA level, the sequence is TGTGCCAGTAGTATTGGACTAGCGGGGGCCAATGAGCAGTTCTTC. The full variable domain, completed from the reference TRBV19 and TRBJ2-1 proteins outside the CDR3, reads DGGITQSPKYLFRKEGQNVTLSCEQNLNHDAMYWYRQDPGQGLRLIYYSQIVNDFQKGDIAEGYSVSREKKESFPLTVTSAQKNPTAFYLCASSIGLAGANEQFFGPGTRLTVL.